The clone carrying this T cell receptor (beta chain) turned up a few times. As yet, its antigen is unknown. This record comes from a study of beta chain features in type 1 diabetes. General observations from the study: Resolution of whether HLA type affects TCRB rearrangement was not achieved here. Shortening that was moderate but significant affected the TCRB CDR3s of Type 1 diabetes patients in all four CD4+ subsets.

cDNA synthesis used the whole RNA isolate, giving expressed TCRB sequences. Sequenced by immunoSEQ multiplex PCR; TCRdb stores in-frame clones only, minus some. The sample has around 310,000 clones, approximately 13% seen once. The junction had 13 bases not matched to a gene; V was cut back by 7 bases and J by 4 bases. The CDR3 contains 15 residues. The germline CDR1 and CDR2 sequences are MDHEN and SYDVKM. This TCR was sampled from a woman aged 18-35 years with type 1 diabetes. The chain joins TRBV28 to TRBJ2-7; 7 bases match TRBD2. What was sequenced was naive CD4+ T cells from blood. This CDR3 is CASTYPGGSNYEQYF. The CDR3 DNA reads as TGTGCCAGCACCTACCCTGGCGGGAGTAATTACGAGCAGTACTTC. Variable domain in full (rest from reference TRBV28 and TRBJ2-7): DVKVTQSSRYLVKRTGEKVFLECVQDMDHENMFWYRQDPGLGLRLIYFSYDVKMKEKGDIPEGYSVSREKKERFSLILESASTNQTSMYLCASTYPGGSNYEQYFGPGTRLTVT.